The entry that follows covers one T cell receptor (beta chain) sequence. Antigen: not known. Germline values: CDR1 SNHLY, CDR2 FYNNEI. After removal of 9 bases from V and 7 bases from J, the junction contained 6 bases not matched to a gene. CDR3 length: 12 residues. This record belongs to a study of cytomegalovirus exposure and HLA in healthy donors. Study-wide results and caveats: A link between a missense DCLRE1C variant and TCR beta V- and J-gene trimming emerged from a later analysis. Most TCR sequences proved rare, with some public TCRs found in many donors.

The PCR was carried out with 60 Vbeta primers and 13 Jbeta primers. The repertoire was sequenced with immunoSEQ multiplex PCR; TCRdb's copy has only in-frame clones and lacks some. The data show about 130,000 clones, with 81% seen just once and about 0.7% held by the top ten. The material sequenced was PBMCs. The rearrangement links TRBV2 to TRBJ1-2; 9 positions agree with TRBD1. The source of this sequence is a man between 18 and 29 years old in good health and CMV-seronegative. This CDR3 reads CARGTGYSGYTF. For the CDR3, the DNA is TGTGCCAGGGGGACAGGGTATAGTGGCTACACCTTC.